The 11 T cell receptor beta chains presented below share a single source sample, sequenced in a study of CD8+CD57+ T cells in acquired aplastic anemia. Whoever was chosen for sequencing had shown CD8+CD57+ cell expansion by flow cytometry. TCR beta VDJ combinations and CDR3 sequences were profiled from genomic DNA. Each CDR3 protein is one row after TCRdb ran MiXCR on the reads. The sample yields approximately 250,000 distinct CDR3 sequences, approximately 82% seen once. The sample consisted of sorted CD4+, CD8+, or CD8+CD57+ T cells (not recorded which) from PBMCs. The receptor set was obtained from a human donor with aplastic anemia.

This clonotype showed up just once. The V and J genes are TRBV5-1 and TRBJ2-3, with D perhaps TRBD1 (6 bases). The length of the CDR3 is 13 residues. The germline V gene encodes CDR1 SGHRS and CDR2 YFSETQ. Trimming shortened V by 0 bases and J by 11 bases, and 13 bases separated the two germline ends. The CDR3 is CASSLGAGAVQYF. In DNA form, the CDR3 reads TGCGCCAGCAGCTTGGGGGCAGGGGCCGTGCAGTATTTT.

Remarks on this clonotype: Germline is not matched at one junction end, which may reflect a read error. The rearrangement joins TRBV2 to TRBJ2-5; D unclear. The CDR3 consists of 14 residues. CDR1 and CDR2 (germline): SNHLY, FYNNEI. CDR3 sequence: CASSDASRHQPQHF. The CDR3 coding sequence is TGTGCCAGCAGCGATGCCAGCAGGCATCAGCCCCAGCACTTT.

A note on this clonotype: Since the CDR3 does not end with the conserved phenylalanine or tryptophan, this likely comes from a read error. No DNA is shown, since the ends of the CDR3 on it are uncertain; the CDR3 is the one TCRdb lists. The chain uses TRBV15 and TRBJ2-3; TRBD1, the D gene given by the table, was not confirmed from the DNA. Germline assignment: CDR1 LNHNV and CDR2 YYDKDF (reference sequence). The CDR3 totals 13 residues, both ends included. The CDR3 sequence is CASGDGGIATQQY.

Notes on this clonotype: This is likely a read error, given that the CDR3 carries no conserved phenylalanine or tryptophan at its end. No DNA is shown, since the ends of the CDR3 on it are uncertain; the CDR3 is the one TCRdb lists. V is TRBV9 and J is TRBJ2-4; TRBD2, the table's D call, was not compared with the DNA. Germline V CDR1 and CDR2: SGDLS, YYNGEE. A total of 12 residues make up the CDR3, ends included. The CDR3 loop is CASGGDGNIHYL.

A note on this clonotype: Possible read error: a much larger clone is one base away. The chain has TRBV11-3 and TRBJ1-6, with D maybe TRBD1 (5 bases). In germline, CDR1 is SGHNT, CDR2 YENEEA. This CDR3 is built from 16 residues. Written as DNA, the CDR3 is TGTGCCAGCAGCTTAGATCTGACAGCCTATGATTCACCCCTCCACTTT. Translating it yields CASSLDLTAYDSPLHF. The full variable domain, its missing parts supplied by reference TRBV11-3 and TRBJ1-6, is EAGVVQSPRYKIIEKKQPVAFWCNPISGHNTLYWYLQNLGQGPELLIRYENEEAVDDSQLPKDRFSAERLKGVDSTLKIQPAELGDSAVYLCASSLDLTAYDSPLHFGNGTRLTVT.

This clonotype was counted many times. The chain combines TRBV15 with TRBJ2-1; 9 nucleotides agree with TRBD2. Germline-derived CDR1 and CDR2 are LNHNV and YYDKDF (reference sequence). V lost 0 bases to trimming and J lost 1 base; unmatched junction nucleotides: 16. The CDR3 sequence is 21 residues long. CDR3 sequence: CATSRDRGAAGGPGSYNEQFF. The CDR3 DNA sequence: TGTGCCACCAGCAGAGATAGGGGGGCGGCGGGAGGGCCGGGTTCCTACAATGAGCAGTTCTTC.

As regards this clonotype: It is likely a read error, because the conserved phenylalanine at the end of the CDR3 is missing. It is unclear where the CDR3 begins or ends on the DNA, so no DNA is shown, and the CDR3 is as TCRdb lists it. J is TRBJ2-4 and V is TRBV7-9; the table's D call of TRBD2 was not tested on the DNA. Inclusive of both ends, the CDR3 amounts to 12 amino acids. Germline V gene lookup returns CDR1 SEHNR and CDR2 FQNEAQ (reference sequence). CDR3 amino acids: CASGGAGNIQCY.

As for this clonotype: One junction end disagrees with the germline gene, perhaps due to a read error. V and J are TRBV7-8 and TRBJ2-3; 7 bases match TRBD1. The CDR3 totals 13 residues. Germline loops: CDR1 SGHVS, CDR2 FQNEAQ. In nucleotides, the CDR3 is TGTGCCAGCAGGTTTCATGGAGCAGGGACAGCGCTTTTT. This codes for CASRFHGAGTALF.

The V call is TRBV19, the J call TRBJ1-6; a weak D match, TRBD1 (5 bases). V shed 5 bases and J shed 13 bases, with 21 bases lying between them. The CDR3 has 15 residues. Germline-derived CDR1 and CDR2 are LNHDA and SQIVND (reference sequence). The CDR3 spells CASSADPGPRAPLHF. The CDR3, as DNA: TGTGCCAGTAGTGCTGACCCGGGACCAAGGGCCCCCCTCCACTTT.

As concerns this clonotype: Here the CDR3 omits its conserved ending phenylalanine or tryptophan, so a read error is the likely source. The DNA is omitted, as the CDR3 cannot be located on it reliably, and the CDR3 follows TCRdb's listing. This chain connects TRBV7-8 to TRBJ2-7; whether TRBD2, the table's D call, matches the DNA was not checked. The germline V gene has CDR1 SGHVS and CDR2 FQNEAQ. The CDR3 numbers 18 amino acids, ends counted. CDR3: CASSLAGGPEALYFGPGT.

Note on this clonotype: This clone may be a read error of a much larger clone one base away. This rearrangement joins TRBV6-2 or TRBV6-3 to TRBJ1-1; D gene ambiguous. This CDR3 is built from 13 residues. CDR1 MNHEY and CDR2 SVGEGT come from the germline V gene. CDR3 region: CANSFFSGSEAFF. CDR3 in DNA: TGTGCCAACAGTTTTTTCTCTGGTTCTGAAGCTTTCTTT.